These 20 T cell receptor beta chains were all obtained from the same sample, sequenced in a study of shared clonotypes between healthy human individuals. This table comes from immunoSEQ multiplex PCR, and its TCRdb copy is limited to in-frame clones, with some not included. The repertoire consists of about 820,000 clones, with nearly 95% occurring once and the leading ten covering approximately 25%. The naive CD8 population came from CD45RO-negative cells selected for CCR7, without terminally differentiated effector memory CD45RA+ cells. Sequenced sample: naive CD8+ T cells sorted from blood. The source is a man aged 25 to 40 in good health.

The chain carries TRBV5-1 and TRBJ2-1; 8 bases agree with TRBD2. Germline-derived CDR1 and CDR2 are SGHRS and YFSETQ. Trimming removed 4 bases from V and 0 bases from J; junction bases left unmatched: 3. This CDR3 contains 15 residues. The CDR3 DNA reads TGCGCCAGCAGCGTTAGCGGGGACTCCTACAATGAGCAGTTCTTC. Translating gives CASSVSGDSYNEQFF.

DNA of the CDR3: TGTGCCAGCAGTTTCACGGGACCCCTCTATGGTGAGCAGTTCTTC. This codes for CASSFTGPLYGEQFF. This chain uses TRBV27 with TRBJ2-1; D tentatively fits TRBD1 or TRBD2 (5 bases each). Germline loops: CDR1 MNHEY, CDR2 SMNVEV (reference sequence). Trimming left V 3 bases short and J 9 bases short, with 18 bases between. This CDR3 is built from 15 residues.

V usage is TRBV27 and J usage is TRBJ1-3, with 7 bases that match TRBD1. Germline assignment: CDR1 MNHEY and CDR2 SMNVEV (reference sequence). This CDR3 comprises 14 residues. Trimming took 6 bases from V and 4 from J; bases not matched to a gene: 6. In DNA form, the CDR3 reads TGTGCCAGCAGCCATACAGGGGTCGGAAACACCATATATTTT. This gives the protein CASSHTGVGNTIYF.

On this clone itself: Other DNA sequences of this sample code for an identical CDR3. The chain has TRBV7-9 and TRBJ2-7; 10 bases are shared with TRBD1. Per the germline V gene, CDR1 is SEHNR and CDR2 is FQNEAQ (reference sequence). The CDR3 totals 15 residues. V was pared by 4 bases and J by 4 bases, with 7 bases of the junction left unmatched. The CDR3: CASSSPGQGLYEQYF. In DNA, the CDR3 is TGTGCCAGCAGCTCACCGGGACAGGGGCTTTACGAGCAGTACTTC.

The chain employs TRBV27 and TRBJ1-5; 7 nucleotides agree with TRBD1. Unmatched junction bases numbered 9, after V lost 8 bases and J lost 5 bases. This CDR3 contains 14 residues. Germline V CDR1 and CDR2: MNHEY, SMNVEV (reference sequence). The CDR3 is CASHDPQGDQPQHF. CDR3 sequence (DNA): TGTGCCAGCCACGACCCGCAGGGGGATCAGCCCCAGCATTTT.

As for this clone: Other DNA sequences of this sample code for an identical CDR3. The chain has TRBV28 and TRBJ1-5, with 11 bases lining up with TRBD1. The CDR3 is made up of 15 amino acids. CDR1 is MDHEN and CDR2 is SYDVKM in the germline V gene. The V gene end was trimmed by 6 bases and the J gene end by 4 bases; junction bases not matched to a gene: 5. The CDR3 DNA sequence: TGTGCCAGCAGCCCCGGGACAGGGGGTAATCAGCCCCAGCATTTT. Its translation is CASSPGTGGNQPQHF. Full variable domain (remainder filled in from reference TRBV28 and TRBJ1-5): DVKVTQSSRYLVKRTGEKVFLECVQDMDHENMFWYRQDPGLGLRLIYFSYDVKMKEKGDIPEGYSVSREKKERFSLILESASTNQTSMYLCASSPGTGGNQPQHFGDGTRLSIL.

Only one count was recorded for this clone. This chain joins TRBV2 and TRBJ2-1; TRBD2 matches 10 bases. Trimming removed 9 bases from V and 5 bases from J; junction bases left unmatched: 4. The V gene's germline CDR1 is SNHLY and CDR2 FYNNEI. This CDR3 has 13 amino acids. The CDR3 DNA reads TGTGCCAGTGGACTAGCGGTTGACAATGAGCAGTTCTTC. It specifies CASGLAVDNEQFF.

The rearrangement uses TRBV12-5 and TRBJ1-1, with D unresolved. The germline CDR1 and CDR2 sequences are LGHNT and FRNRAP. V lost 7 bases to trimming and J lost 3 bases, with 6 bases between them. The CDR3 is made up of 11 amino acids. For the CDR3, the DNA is TGTGCTAGTGCCAAAGACACTGAAGCTTTCTTT. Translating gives CASAKDTEAFF.

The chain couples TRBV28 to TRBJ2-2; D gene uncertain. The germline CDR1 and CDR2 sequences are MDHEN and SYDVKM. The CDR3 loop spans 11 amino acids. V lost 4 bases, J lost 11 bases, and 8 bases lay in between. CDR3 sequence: CASSSAYELFF. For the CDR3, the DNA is TGTGCCAGCAGTTCAGCGTACGAGCTGTTTTTT.

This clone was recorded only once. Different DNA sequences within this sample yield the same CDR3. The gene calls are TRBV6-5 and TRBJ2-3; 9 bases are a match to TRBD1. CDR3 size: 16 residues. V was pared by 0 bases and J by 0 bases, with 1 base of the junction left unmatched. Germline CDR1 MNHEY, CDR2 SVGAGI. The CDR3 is CASSYSGQGSTDTQYF. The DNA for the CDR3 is TGTGCCAGCAGTTACTCGGGACAGGGAAGCACAGATACGCAGTATTTT.

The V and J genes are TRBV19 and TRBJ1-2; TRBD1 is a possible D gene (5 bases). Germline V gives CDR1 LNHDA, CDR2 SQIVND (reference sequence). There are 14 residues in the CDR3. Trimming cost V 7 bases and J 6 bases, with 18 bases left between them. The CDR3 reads CASIGVDRENGYTF. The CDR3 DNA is TGTGCCAGTATCGGGGTTGACAGAGAAAATGGCTACACCTTC.

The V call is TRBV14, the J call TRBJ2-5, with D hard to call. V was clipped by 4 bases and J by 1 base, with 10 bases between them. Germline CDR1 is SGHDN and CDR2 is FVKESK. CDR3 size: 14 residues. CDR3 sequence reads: CASSLIVGQETQYF. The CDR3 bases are TGTGCCAGCAGCCTAATTGTTGGCCAAGAGACCCAGTACTTC.

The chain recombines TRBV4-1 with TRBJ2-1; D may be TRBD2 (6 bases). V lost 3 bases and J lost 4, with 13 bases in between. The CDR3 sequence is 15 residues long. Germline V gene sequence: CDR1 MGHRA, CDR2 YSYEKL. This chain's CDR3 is CASSQGDGRYNEQFF. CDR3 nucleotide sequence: TGCGCCAGCAGCCAGGGGGACGGGAGATACAATGAGCAGTTCTTC.

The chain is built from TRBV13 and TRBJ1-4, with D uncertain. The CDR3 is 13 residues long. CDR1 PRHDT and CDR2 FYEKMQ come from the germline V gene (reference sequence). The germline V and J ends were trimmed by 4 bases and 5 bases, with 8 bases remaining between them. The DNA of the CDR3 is TGTGCCAGCAGCTCCGGTGGAAATGAAAAACTGTTTTTT. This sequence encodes CASSSGGNEKLFF.

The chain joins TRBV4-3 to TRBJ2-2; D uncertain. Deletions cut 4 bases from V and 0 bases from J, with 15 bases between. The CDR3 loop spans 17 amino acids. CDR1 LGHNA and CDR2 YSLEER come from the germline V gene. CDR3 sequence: CASSRNLGQANTGELFF. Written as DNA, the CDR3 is TGCGCCAGCAGCCGCAATCTCGGCCAGGCGAACACCGGGGAGCTGTTTTTT.

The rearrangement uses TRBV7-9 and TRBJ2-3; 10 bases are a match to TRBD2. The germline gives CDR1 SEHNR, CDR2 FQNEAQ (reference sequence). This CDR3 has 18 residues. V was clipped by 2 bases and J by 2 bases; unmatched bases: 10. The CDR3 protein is CASSLRTSGSSFTDTQYF. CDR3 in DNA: TGTGCCAGCAGCTTAAGGACTAGCGGTTCCTCTTTCACAGATACGCAGTATTTT.

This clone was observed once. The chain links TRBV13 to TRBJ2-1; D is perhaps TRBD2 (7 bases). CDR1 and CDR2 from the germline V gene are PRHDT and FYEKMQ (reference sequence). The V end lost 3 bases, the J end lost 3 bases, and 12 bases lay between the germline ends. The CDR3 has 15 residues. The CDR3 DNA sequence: TGTGCCAGCAGCTTGAGGGGGGGCCACTACAATGAGCAGTTCTTC. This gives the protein CASSLRGGHYNEQFF.

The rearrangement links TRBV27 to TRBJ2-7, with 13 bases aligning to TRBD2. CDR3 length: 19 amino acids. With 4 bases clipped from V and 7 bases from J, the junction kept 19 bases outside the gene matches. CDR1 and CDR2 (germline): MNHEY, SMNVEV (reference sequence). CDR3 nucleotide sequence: TGTGCCAGCAGTTCCCCCAGACAATCTGGACTAGCGGGAGCTGATGAGCAGTACTTC. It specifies CASSSPRQSGLAGADEQYF.

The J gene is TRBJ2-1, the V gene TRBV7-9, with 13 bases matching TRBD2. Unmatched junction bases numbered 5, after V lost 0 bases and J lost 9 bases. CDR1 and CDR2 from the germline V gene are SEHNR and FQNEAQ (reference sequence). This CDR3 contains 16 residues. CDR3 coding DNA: TGTGCCAGCAGCTTAGCTCCGGGGACTAGCGGGGTTGAGCAGTTCTTC. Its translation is CASSLAPGTSGVEQFF.

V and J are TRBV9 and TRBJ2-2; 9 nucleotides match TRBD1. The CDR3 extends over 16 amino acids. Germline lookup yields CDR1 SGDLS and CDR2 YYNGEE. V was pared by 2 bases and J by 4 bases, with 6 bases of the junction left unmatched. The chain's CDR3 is CASSVLGTGPTGELFF. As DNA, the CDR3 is TGTGCCAGCAGCGTTCTTGGGACAGGGCCCACCGGGGAGCTGTTTTTT.